A single sample gave rise to the 18 T cell receptor beta chains below, sequenced in a study of blood T cell repertoires in COVID-19 (dated by TCRdb to the early 2020s). Libraries were made using the immunoSEQ multiplex PCR assay. Held by TCRdb, this immuneACCESS table contains in-frame sequences only and omits some clones. Under half of the omission traces to an unresolved V gene where checked; the cause of the rest is unknown. The sample includes approximately 90,000 clones, with about 88% observed a single time. The ten largest clonotypes hold approximately 8.9% of the sample. The sequenced material came from peripheral blood. The receptors originated from a man aged 45-65 years with acute or convalescent COVID-19.

The chain combines TRBV27 with TRBJ1-5; no definite D call. The CDR3 runs 16 residues. Germline CDR1 reads MNHEY; CDR2 reads SMNVEV (reference sequence). The ends were cut back, 2 bases at V and 3 bases at J, with 14 bases in the middle. DNA of the CDR3: TGTGCCAGCAGTTTAACAATCGCGGGGTTCAATCAGCCCCAGCATTTT. The encoded protein is CASSLTIAGFNQPQHF.

The chain's CDR3 is CASSRRRGAANEKLFF. As DNA, the CDR3 is TGTGCCAGCAGCCGTCGCAGGGGAGCGGCTAATGAAAAACTGTTTTTT. V and J are TRBV28 and TRBJ1-4, with D maybe TRBD1 (6 bases). The CDR3 has 16 residues. Trimming stripped 6 bases from V and 3 bases from J, with 17 bases between. Germline values: CDR1 MDHEN, CDR2 SYDVKM.

The chain combines TRBV2 with TRBJ1-5; 9 bases align to TRBD1. The germline V gene encodes CDR1 SNHLY and CDR2 FYNNEI. The CDR3 is 14 amino acids. V shed 4 bases, J shed 6 bases, and the junction held 4 bases outside the gene matches. CDR3 sequence: CASSGDRVIQPQHF. CDR3 coding DNA: TGTGCCAGCAGTGGGGACAGGGTAATTCAGCCCCAGCATTTT.

The genes are TRBV29-1 and TRBJ2-1, with a possible D match to TRBD2 (5 bases). Trimming removed 4 bases from V and 5 bases from J, with 18 bases in between. Germline lookup yields CDR1 SQVTM and CDR2 ANQGSEA. The CDR3 is 15 residues long. The CDR3 DNA sequence: TGCAGCGTTGTTTGGAGGCGGCTCGCGGACAATGAGCAGTTCTTC. This gives the protein CSVVWRRLADNEQFF.

The CDR3 here is CASSYDTGNTIYF. CDR3 sequence (DNA): TGTGCCAGCAGTTACGACACTGGAAACACCATATATTTT. The chain recombines TRBV6-5 with TRBJ1-3; D remains ambiguous. Germline V CDR1 and CDR2: MNHEY, SVGAGI. The CDR3 contains 13 residues. Trimming stripped 2 bases from V and 2 bases from J, with 4 bases between.

This sequence joins TRBV5-1 and TRBJ1-2; 7 bases match TRBD1. CDR3 length: 14 residues. The trim removed 0 bases at V and 6 bases at J, leaving 5 bases unmatched. In germline, CDR1 is SGHRS, CDR2 YFSETQ. The CDR3 bases are TGCGCCAGCAGCTTGGATAACAGGGGAGATGGCTACACCTTC. Protein sequence: CASSLDNRGDGYTF.

The CDR3 here is CAIRVAGTDTQYF. DNA for the CDR3: TGTGCCATCAGGGTTGCGGGCACAGATACGCAGTATTTT. This chain uses TRBV12-3 or TRBV12-4 with TRBJ2-3; tentatively, D is TRBD1 (5 bases). V lost 10 bases and J 1 base, leaving 12 bases between the germline ends. The CDR3 consists of 13 residues.

V gene TRBV15 combines with J gene TRBJ2-7, with 8 bases that match TRBD1. With 8 bases clipped from V and 1 base from J, the junction kept 7 bases outside the gene matches. The CDR3 covers 14 residues. CDR1 is LNHNV and CDR2 is YYDKDF in the germline V gene (reference sequence). CDR3 region: CATGRDRSSYEQYV. The DNA for the CDR3 is TGTGCCACCGGACGGGACAGGAGTTCCTACGAGCAGTACGTC.

This rearrangement joins TRBV7-2 to TRBJ1-1; D gene uncertain. CDR1 is SGHTA and CDR2 is FQGNSA in the germline V gene. Trimming stripped 3 bases from V and 1 base from J, with 6 bases between. The CDR3 runs 13 residues. CDR3 in DNA: TGTGCCAGCAGCTTTTCAGGGAACACTGAAGCTTTCTTT. Protein: CASSFSGNTEAFF.

The gene calls are TRBV5-4 and TRBJ1-1; D is possibly TRBD1 (6 bases). Germline values: CDR1 SGHNT, CDR2 YYREEE (reference sequence). V gave up 4 bases and J gave up 0 bases, with 10 bases separating them. The CDR3 extends over 14 amino acids. CDR3 residues: CASSIQGLNTEAFF. The CDR3, as DNA: TGTGCCAGCAGCATCCAGGGGTTGAACACTGAAGCTTTCTTT.

This chain links TRBV30 with TRBJ2-7; TRBD2 agrees at 8 bases. Germline CDR1 GTSNPN, CDR2 SVGIG (reference sequence). After removal of 0 bases from V and 1 base from J, the junction contained 5 bases not matched to a gene. The CDR3 has 15 residues. The chain's CDR3 is CAWSVGLAFSYEQYF. The CDR3 DNA sequence: TGTGCCTGGAGTGTAGGACTAGCATTTTCCTACGAGCAGTACTTC.

The chain recombines TRBV5-5 with TRBJ1-1, with D unresolved. Trimming removed 2 bases from V and 1 base from J, with 9 bases in between. The CDR3 extends over 14 amino acids. The V gene's germline CDR1 is SGHKS and CDR2 YYEKEE (reference sequence). The CDR3 DNA follows: TGTGCCAGCAGCTTTCTAGGCCAGAACACTGAAGCTTTCTTT. Encoded protein: CASSFLGQNTEAFF.

The chain uses TRBV5-4 and TRBJ2-1; TRBD1 aligns across 10 bases. This CDR3 has 15 amino acids. V shed 4 bases and J 6 bases; nucleotides not matched to a gene: 7. Germline V gene data show CDR1 as SGHNT and CDR2 as YYREEE (reference sequence). The CDR3 is CASSAWTGGGNEQFF. CDR3 coding DNA: TGTGCCAGCAGCGCCTGGACAGGGGGAGGCAATGAGCAGTTCTTC.

The chain employs TRBV19 and TRBJ1-2, with D perhaps matching TRBD1 (6 bases). V was pared by 4 bases and J by 13 bases, with 19 bases between. The germline V gene has CDR1 LNHDA and CDR2 SQIVND (reference sequence). The CDR3 length is 13 residues. The chain's CDR3 is CASSTDPGQEGTF. The CDR3 DNA reads TGTGCCAGTAGTACCGACCCGGGACAAGAAGGCACCTTC.

The chain carries TRBV6-4 and TRBJ2-5; the match to TRBD2 covers 12 bases. V gave up 2 bases and J gave up 2 bases; unmatched junction bases: 0. The CDR3 spans 15 residues. Germline lookup yields CDR1 MRHNA and CDR2 SNTAGT. The CDR3 DNA is TGTGCCAGCAGTGACACTAGCGGGGGGCAAGAGACCCAGTACTTC. Protein product: CASSDTSGGQETQYF.

J is TRBJ2-1 and V is TRBV3-1 (or the pseudogene TRBV3-2); D may be TRBD2 (6 bases). The CDR3 contains 15 residues. CDR1 is LGHDT and CDR2 is YNNKEL in the germline V gene (reference sequence). The V and J ends lost 1 base and 7 bases respectively, with 14 bases between them. CDR3 nucleotides: TGTGCCAGCAGCCAAGGGATTGGGGGGAAGAATGAGCAGTTCTTC. It encodes CASSQGIGGKNEQFF.

This clone was observed a single time. The rearrangement uses TRBV13 and TRBJ1-5; D is uncertain. Between the trimmed V and J ends, which lost 3 bases and 6 bases, there was a span of 6 bases. In germline, CDR1 is PRHDT, CDR2 FYEKMQ (reference sequence). CDR3 length: 12 residues. The DNA for the CDR3 is TGTGCCAGCAGCTTTAGCGGTCAGCCCCAGCATTTT. Translating it yields CASSFSGQPQHF.

This chain connects TRBV2 to TRBJ1-5; D is unresolved. In germline, CDR1 is SNHLY, CDR2 FYNNEI. The CDR3 is 11 amino acids. The V and J ends lost 8 bases and 7 bases respectively, with 9 bases between them. The CDR3 reads CASGERQPQHF. The CDR3 coding sequence is TGTGCCAGCGGAGAGAGACAGCCCCAGCATTTT.